These 9 T cell receptor beta chains were all obtained from the same sample, sequenced in a study of blood T cell repertoires in COVID-19 (dated by TCRdb to about 2020). Libraries were prepared through the immunoSEQ multiplex PCR assay. This is the immuneACCESS table as TCRdb keeps it, with only in-frame sequences that have V and J called. A part of the clones is gone; compared with another copy, unresolved V genes explain less than half, and the rest is unexplained. Here the sample has 250,000 to 350,000 clones; nearly 90% occur a single time. About 1.5% of the sample is taken by the ten largest. The sample comprised PBMCs or T cells enriched from blood (not recorded which). The receptor source for this set is a woman aged 18-35 years with acute COVID-19.

Details on this clone: The junction and the germline gene differ at one end; a read error may be behind it. Other DNA sequences in the same sample also yield this CDR3. J is TRBJ2-1 and V is TRBV29-1, with 11 bases fitting TRBD2. CDR3 length: 12 residues. In germline, CDR1 is SQVTM, CDR2 ANQGSEA. The CDR3 DNA sequence: TGTAGCCCCCGGACTAGCGGGAATGAGCAGTTCTTC. Protein sequence: CSPRTSGNEQFF.

This sequence joins TRBV6-2 or TRBV6-3 and TRBJ2-1; TRBD2 matches at 7 bases. The germline CDR1 and CDR2 sequences are MNHEY and SVGEGT. V trimming: 0 bases; J trimming: 1 base; junction bases outside the gene matches: 15. There are 20 residues in the CDR3. CDR3 nucleotides: TGTGCCAGCAGTTACTCGATCTTGCCGGTCGGGCGGGAGTCCTACAATGAGCAGTTCTTC. This codes for CASSYSILPVGRESYNEQFF.

In the case of this clone: Other DNA sequences from this sample encode an identical CDR3 as well. The rearrangement uses TRBV5-1 and TRBJ1-4; the D is unclear. Germline CDR1 is SGHRS and CDR2 is YFSETQ. V was trimmed by 4 bases and J by 1 base, leaving 11 bases between them. This CDR3 comprises 15 residues. CDR3 protein: CASSPGRGTNEKLFF. As DNA, the CDR3 is TGCGCCAGCAGCCCTGGACGGGGAACTAATGAAAAACTGTTTTTT.

This clone was seen once. The J gene is TRBJ1-4, the V gene TRBV7-2, with 10 positions matching TRBD1. Germline CDR1 and CDR2: SGHTA and FQGNSA. With 0 bases clipped from V and 15 bases from J, the junction kept 13 bases outside the gene matches. The CDR3 has 16 amino acids. CDR3 region: CASSLALGTGAVQMFF. In DNA, the CDR3 is TGTGCCAGCAGCTTAGCGCTCGGGACAGGGGCGGTCCAGATGTTTTTT.

The count of this clone is one. The chain employs TRBV18 and TRBJ2-6; TRBD1 is a possible D gene (5 bases). Germline-derived CDR1 and CDR2 are KGHSH and LQKENI. The CDR3 has 19 residues. Trimming cost V 2 bases and J 0 bases, with 17 bases left between them. The CDR3 reads CASSPSRQFARSGANVLTF. CDR3 nucleotides: TGTGCCAGCTCACCATCACGACAGTTTGCTCGCTCTGGGGCCAACGTCCTGACTTTC.

V is TRBV7-9 and J is TRBJ2-3; the match to TRBD1 covers 8 bases. The junction had 7 bases not matched to a gene; V was cut back by 5 bases and J by 0 bases. CDR3 length: 16 amino acids. The germline V gene has CDR1 SEHNR and CDR2 FQNEAQ (reference sequence). The CDR3 nucleotides are TGTGCCAGCAGCCCCTGGACAGGGTTAAGCACAGATACGCAGTATTTT. Translation gives CASSPWTGLSTDTQYF. The full variable domain, rest sourced from reference TRBV7-9 and TRBJ2-3, is DTGVSQNPRHKITKRGQNVTFRCDPISEHNRLYWYRQTLGQGPEFLTYFQNEAQLEKSRLLSDRFSAERPKGSFSTLEIQRTEQGDSAMYLCASSPWTGLSTDTQYFGPGTRLTVL.

The chain has TRBV6-5 and TRBJ2-7, with D possibly TRBD1 on 6 matching bases. V lost 6 bases and J 2 bases, leaving 17 bases between the germline ends. Germline V gene data show CDR1 as MNHEY and CDR2 as SVGAGI. The CDR3 contains 15 residues. This CDR3 reads CASSPGQGIPYEQYF. The CDR3 nucleotides read TGTGCCAGCAGCCCAGGGCAGGGGATACCCTACGAGCAGTACTTC.

The chain uses TRBV7-6 and TRBJ2-5, with TRBD2 matching 12 bases. Trimming cost V 0 bases and J 2 bases; bases outside gene matches: 1. The germline V gene encodes CDR1 SGHVS and CDR2 FNYEAQ. This CDR3 is built from 16 residues. Here the CDR3 reads CASSLATSGSQETQYF. CDR3 in DNA: TGTGCCAGCAGCTTAGCGACTAGCGGGAGTCAAGAGACCCAGTACTTC.

The chain employs TRBV28 and TRBJ2-2, with TRBD1 as a possible D gene (5 bases). This CDR3 is built from 13 residues. CDR1 and CDR2 (germline): MDHEN, SYDVKM. The V gene lost 6 bases and the J gene lost 2 bases, with 7 bases spanning the gap. For the CDR3, the DNA is TGTGCCAGCAGGGGGCTTAACACCGGGGAGCTGTTTTTT. It is translated as CASRGLNTGELFF.